The clone carrying this T cell receptor beta chain was recorded a few times. The same CDR3 also results from other DNA sequences found in this sample. The entry originates in a study of blood T cell repertoires in COVID-19. The wider study: The origin of the acute and convalescent COVID-19 samples was the United States, Italy and Spain.

In germline, CDR1 is LNHDA, CDR2 SQIVND (reference sequence). V was cut by 2 bases and J by 2 bases, with 9 bases left in between. There are 14 residues in the CDR3. TCRdb's copy holds only in-frame clones and misses some; the assay was immunoSEQ multiplex PCR. In the table there are about 170,000 clones, around four fifths of which are singletons. The V gene is TRBV19, the J gene TRBJ2-5; D is possibly TRBD1 (5 bases). This TCR was recovered from a woman of 80 years or more with acute or convalescent COVID-19. Sequencing was performed on peripheral blood. CDR3 in amino acids: CASSIQGQQETQYF. The CDR3, as DNA: TGTGCCAGTAGTATACAGGGCCAACAAGAGACCCAGTACTTC.